This T cell receptor beta chain originates from a study of shared clonotypes between healthy human individuals. Background on the study: CD4 naive cells filled three plates per donor, CD4 memory three, CD8 naive two and CD8 memory one.

Naive CD8 cells, CD45RO-negative and positively selected for CCR7, excluded terminally differentiated effector memory CD45RA+ cells. Caucasian adults residing in Nashville, Tennessee made up all the donors. Study-wide findings and caveats: Larger estimated richness was generally recorded for naive subsets relative to memory subsets.

The test was conducted at deep level. Measured with immunoSEQ multiplex PCR; TCRdb has only the in-frame clones, and not every one. This table holds hundreds of thousands of clones, approximately 95% found once. As regards this clone: Its antigen remains unknown.

The material sequenced was naive CD8+ T cells sorted from blood. The TCR sequence derives from a woman between 25 and 40 years old in good health.

This CDR3 reads CASSFSDRFNQPQHF. DNA of the CDR3: TGTGCCAGCAGTTTTAGCGACAGATTCAATCAGCCCCAGCATTTT. This chain joins TRBV28 and TRBJ1-5; weak D call: TRBD1 (5 bases). Germline lookup yields CDR1 MDHEN and CDR2 SYDVKM. The V gene lost 3 bases and the J gene lost 3 bases, with 12 bases spanning the gap. The CDR3 has 15 amino acids.